This T cell receptor (beta chain) was obtained from a study of identical twins. Study findings and constraints: Carriage of fewer insertions was seen in abundant cord blood beta clonotypes, whereas memory repertoires showed none.

TCRdb analysed the 5' RACE reads with MiXCR anew, one entry per CDR3 protein. Among about 220,000 distinct CDR3 sequences listed, about 6.7% were seen once. Of note for this clonotype: Antigen unknown.

The CDR3 loop spans 17 amino acids. Per the germline V gene, CDR1 is MGHRA and CDR2 is YSYEKL. V was shortened by 1 base and J by 7 bases, with 20 bases between the two germline ends. The same specimen was also included in a second study, on T cells expressing NK-cell markers.

The origin of this receptor is a woman in her late teens or twenties in good health. Sequencing used CD8+ T cells sorted from blood. The chain recombines TRBV4-1 with TRBJ1-5; TRBD1 is a possible D gene (5 bases). The CDR3 DNA is TGCGCCAGCAGCCAAGCCCCCGAGCCCGGGGGAGGCCAGCCCCAGCATTTT. It is translated as CASSQAPEPGGGQPQHF.